The entry that follows covers one T cell receptor (beta chain) sequence. Its cognate antigen is unknown. A sample-barcoded 5' primer and a J-beta primer mix were used in a second PCR of roughly 7 to 11 cycles. TCRdb re-called the 5' RACE reads with MiXCR, one entry per CDR3 protein. The sample has 1.8 million or so distinct CDR3 sequences, approximately 40% seen once. This specimen comes from a study of blood T cells in healthy people across ages. Study-level background: Per every two T cells, about one barcoded beta molecule was captured by template switching. Study results and limitations: Possibly, changes in expanded clonotypes were confounded because donor CMV status was unknown.

The CDR3 runs to 20 residues. The receptor was isolated from a human donor in good health. The J gene is TRBJ2-4, the V gene TRBV21-1; the listed D gene, TRBD1, was not tested against the DNA. TRBV21-1 is classified as a pseudogene. Input material: blood. This CDR3 is CASSIDCPQQDHLAKNIQYF. CDR3 in DNA: TGTGCCAGCAGCATAGACTGCCCCCAACAGGATCACCTAGCCAAAAACATTCAGTACTTC.